Below are 29 T cell receptor beta chains sequenced from a single sample in a study of Graves' ophthalmopathy and Graves' hyperthyroidism listed by TCRdb under 2018. The instrument was an Illumina HiSeq 2000. For repertoire sequencing, the TCR beta CDR3 regions were amplified from RNA transcripts. The first round of RT-PCR was done with HTBI primers and the Qiagen OneStep RT-PCR kit, and was followed by a second round of multiplex PCR, then size selection and purification. TCRdb's own reprocessing of the public reads used fastp at Q25 and MiXCR and kept productive beta chains. Under each unique CDR3 protein, matching rows form one entry showing the most common genes and DNA. This sample lists approximately 1.2 million distinct CDR3 sequences; about two fifths were detected once. The top ten clones comprise 11% of the sample. The sample taken for sequencing was peripheral blood or thyroid tissue (not recorded which). These receptors all come from an adult man with Graves' hyperthyroidism.

With respect to this clonotype: This may arise from a read error, as a much more abundant clone is one base away. The chain uses TRBV20-1 and TRBJ2-7, with 7 bases identical to TRBD1. V was pared by 5 bases and J by 0 bases, with 10 bases of the junction left unmatched. From germline, CDR1 is DFQATT and CDR2 SNEGSKA (reference sequence). The CDR3 is made up of 15 amino acids. CDR3 in DNA: TGCAGTGCTCGCAAAAGACAGGGATTCTCCTACGAGCAGTACTTC. This translates into CSARKRQGFSYEQYF.

The J gene is TRBJ2-7, the V gene TRBV11-2, with a weak D call TRBD2 (5 bases). This CDR3 contains 14 residues. Per germline, CDR1 SGHAT and CDR2 FQNNGV. Between the trimmed V and J ends, which lost 6 bases and 8 bases, there was a span of 20 bases. The CDR3 reads CASSARGGRRQQYF. The CDR3 DNA follows: TGTGCCAGCAGTGCTAGAGGAGGACGTAGGCAGCAGTACTTC.

This chain's CDR3 is CAISYSAASSYEQYF. The CDR3 DNA sequence: TGTGCCATCAGTTACTCTGCAGCTAGCTCCTACGAGCAGTACTTC. The V gene is TRBV10-3, the J gene TRBJ2-7; D gene uncertain. CDR3 length: 15 residues. Trimming removed 5 bases at V and 0 bases at J, with 14 bases between. Germline CDR1 ENHRY, CDR2 SYGVKD.

As regards this clonotype: A much larger clone lies a single base off, so this may be a read error. The chain has TRBV11-2 and TRBJ2-2, with D perhaps matching TRBD1 or TRBD2 (5 bases each). Germline CDR1 reads SGHAT; CDR2 reads FQNNGV. Trimming removed 6 bases from V and 3 bases from J, with 14 bases in between. The CDR3 consists of 15 residues. CDR3 sequence (DNA): TGTGCCAGCAGTCGGGGCGGACTTTACACCGGGGAGCTGTTTTTT. Translated: CASSRGGLYTGELFF.

The chain carries TRBV5-1 and TRBJ2-5; TRBD1 agrees at 10 bases. The CDR3 has 16 amino acids. The germline V gene encodes CDR1 SGHRS and CDR2 YFSETQ. The V and J ends lost 3 bases and 5 bases, in that order; junction bases with no gene match: 10. Here the CDR3 DNA reads TGCGCCAGCAGCTGGGGGGACAGGGGATCTGGCGAGACCCAGTACTTC. Translated, it gives CASSWGDRGSGETQYF.

Turning to this clonotype: One base away lies a much larger clone, so this may be a sequencing read error. V gene TRBV7-2 combines with J gene TRBJ1-1; D is perhaps TRBD1 (5 bases). The germline V gene has CDR1 SGHTA and CDR2 FQGNSA. The CDR3 is 14 amino acids. The CDR3: CANSLPGTNTEAFF. The CDR3 region has the DNA TGTGCCAACAGCTTACCAGGGACGAACACTGAAGCTTTCTTT.

This clonotype has only a few counts. The gene calls are TRBV5-1 and TRBJ1-1; weak D call: TRBD1 (6 bases). V dropped 1 base and J dropped 4 bases, with 11 bases sitting between them. The CDR3 spans 14 residues. The germline CDR1 and CDR2 sequences are SGHRS and YFSETQ. CDR3 region: CASSLTAGATEAFF. CDR3 coding DNA: TGCGCCAGCAGCTTGACTGCGGGGGCCACTGAAGCTTTCTTT. Full variable domain (missing parts from reference TRBV5-1 and TRBJ1-1): KAGVTQTPRYLIKTRGQQVTLSCSPISGHRSVSWYQQTPGQGLQFLFEYFSETQRNKGNFPGRFSGRQFSNSRSEMNVSTLELGDSALYLCASSLTAGATEAFFGQGTRLTVV.

V gene TRBV15 combines with J gene TRBJ1-1, with D tentatively TRBD1 (6 bases). Trimming removed 3 bases from V and 0 bases from J, with 20 bases in between. The CDR3 covers 18 residues. Germline V CDR1 and CDR2: LNHNV, YYDKDF (reference sequence). The CDR3, as DNA: TGTGCCACCAGCAGCTCAAGACAGGCACTACGAATGAACACTGAAGCTTTCTTT. Encoded protein: CATSSSRQALRMNTEAFF. Variable domain in full (rest from reference TRBV15 and TRBJ1-1): DAMVIQNPRYQVTQFGKPVTLSCSQTLNHNVMYWYQQKSSQAPKLLFHYYDKDFNNEADTPDNFQSRRPNTSFCFLDIRSPGLGDTAMYLCATSSSRQALRMNTEAFFGQGTRLTVV.

This sequence joins TRBV7-2 and TRBJ1-1; D remains ambiguous. Per the germline V gene, CDR1 is SGHTA and CDR2 is FQGNSA. Deletions cut 4 bases from V and 6 bases from J, with 15 bases between. The CDR3 has 14 residues. CDR3 amino acids: CASSSEGGLAEAFF. CDR3 coding DNA: TGTGCCAGCAGCTCGGAGGGTGGGTTGGCTGAAGCTTTCTTT.

This clonotype has at least ten counts. The chain links TRBV20-1 to TRBJ2-7; 9 nucleotides match TRBD1. The V and J ends lost 3 bases and 5 bases, in that order; junction bases with no gene match: 5. This CDR3 is built from 13 residues. Germline lookup yields CDR1 DFQATT and CDR2 SNEGSKA (reference sequence). CDR3 DNA: TGCAGTGCTAGGGGACAGGGCGGCCACGAGCAGTACTTC. As protein: CSARGQGGHEQYF.

This clonotype was recorded at least ten times. The chain is built from TRBV7-2 and TRBJ2-7; 10 bases match TRBD2. Germline V gene data show CDR1 as SGHTA and CDR2 as FQGNSA. The CDR3 spans 14 residues. Trimming at V came to 5 bases and at J to 2 bases, leaving 3 bases not matched to a gene. CDR3 coding DNA: TGTGCCAGCAGCCCAGCGGGAGGGGCCTACGAGCAGTACTTC. Protein product: CASSPAGGAYEQYF.

This clonotype appeared many times. This chain uses TRBV7-8 with TRBJ1-1, with D maybe TRBD1 (6 bases). Germline V gene lookup returns CDR1 SGHVS and CDR2 FQNEAQ. Trimming stripped 4 bases from V and 5 bases from J, with 14 bases between. CDR3 length equals 14 residues. CDR3 region: CASSSAWGQTEAFF. The CDR3 region has the DNA TGTGCCAGCAGCTCGGCCTGGGGGCAGACTGAAGCTTTCTTT.

Regarding this clonotype: One junction end does not reproduce the germline sequence, and a read error may be involved. This chain uses TRBV12-3 or TRBV12-4 with TRBJ1-5; TRBD1 agrees at 7 bases. CDR3 size: 15 residues. CDR3 amino acids: CTSSRAQGRAQPQHF. Written as DNA, the CDR3 is TGTACCAGCAGCCGAGCACAGGGGAGGGCCCAGCCCCAGCATTTT.

This sequence joins TRBV7-6 and TRBJ1-4; 7 nucleotides agree with TRBD1. Trimming took 1 base from V and 7 from J; bases not matched to a gene: 9. The CDR3 runs to 16 residues. Germline V CDR1 and CDR2: SGHVS, FNYEAQ. The CDR3 sequence: CASSLEIQGIREKLFF. The CDR3 bases are TGTGCCAGCAGCTTAGAGATACAGGGGATTCGTGAAAAACTGTTTTTT.

Details on this clonotype: Given a much more abundant clone one base away, this may be a read error. This sequence joins TRBV15 and TRBJ2-7, with 7 bases lining up with TRBD1. Germline V gene sequence: CDR1 LNHNV, CDR2 YYDKDF (reference sequence). The CDR3 extends over 15 amino acids. The CDR3, as DNA: TGTGCCGCCAGCAGAACCAGACAGGGTCTGTACGAGCAGTACTTC. Its translation is CAASRTRQGLYEQYF.

A few counts support this clonotype. CDR3 in amino acids: CASSSPPATNTGELFF. The CDR3 bases are TGTGCCAGCAGTTCCCCCCCTGCTACGAACACCGGGGAGCTGTTTTTT. The chain joins TRBV12-3 or TRBV12-4 to TRBJ2-2, with D uncertain. Trimming left V 4 bases short and J 0 bases short, with 12 bases between. CDR3 length: 16 residues.

This rearrangement joins TRBV7-9 to TRBJ1-2; 7 nucleotides line up with TRBD1. The germline gives CDR1 SEHNR, CDR2 FQNEAQ (reference sequence). This CDR3 contains 18 residues. The V and J ends lost 6 bases and 2 bases, in that order; junction bases with no gene match: 18. This CDR3 reads CASSSNRGQTRFNYGYTF. CDR3 bases: TGTGCCAGCAGTTCGAACAGGGGCCAAACGAGGTTCAACTATGGCTACACCTTC. Using reference TRBV7-9 and TRBJ1-2 for the parts outside the CDR3, the full variable domain is DTGVSQNPRHKITKRGQNVTFRCDPISEHNRLYWYRQTLGQGPEFLTYFQNEAQLEKSRLLSDRFSAERPKGSFSTLEIQRTEQGDSAMYLCASSSNRGQTRFNYGYTFGSGTRLTVV.

This clonotype has a count of ten or more. This chain connects TRBV29-1 to TRBJ2-2; TRBD1 aligns across 9 bases. The germline V gene has CDR1 SQVTM and CDR2 ANQGSEA. CDR3 length equals 14 residues. The CDR3 spells CAAWDRVGTGELFF. CDR3 in DNA: TGCGCAGCCTGGGACAGGGTGGGCACCGGGGAGCTGTTTTTT.

To note about this clonotype: The final CDR3 position lacks the conserved phenylalanine or tryptophan, pointing to a likely read error. The chain recombines TRBV27 with TRBJ1-5; maybe TRBD1 (5 bases). CDR3 size: 14 residues. Between the trimmed V and J ends, which lost 2 bases and 6 bases, there was a span of 11 bases. Germline CDR1 reads MNHEY; CDR2 reads SMNVEV (reference sequence). The CDR3 reads CASSLGRVPQPQHL. CDR3 bases: TGTGCCAGCAGTTTAGGCAGGGTTCCTCAGCCCCAGCATCTT.

This clonotype has a handful of counts. V is TRBV6-6 and J is TRBJ1-1; tentative D call: TRBD1 (6 bases). In germline, CDR1 is MNHNY, CDR2 SVGAGI (reference sequence). Trimming stripped 0 bases from V and 4 bases from J, with 21 bases between. There are 18 residues in the CDR3. DNA for the CDR3: TGTGCCAGCAGTTACTCGAGGAGGGGGAGGTTCGGAAGCACTGAAGCTTTCTTT. This codes for CASSYSRRGRFGSTEAFF.

V gene TRBV2 combines with J gene TRBJ1-2; the D gene is possibly TRBD1 (5 bases). The CDR3 length is 12 residues. With 4 bases removed from V and 5 bases from J, the gap between germline ends came to 8 bases. The V gene's germline CDR1 is SNHLY and CDR2 FYNNEI. The CDR3 reads CASSVDIYGYTF. The CDR3 coding sequence is TGTGCCAGCAGTGTGGACATTTATGGCTACACCTTC.

This clonotype came up many times. The chain carries TRBV19 and TRBJ2-7; D remains ambiguous. This CDR3 comprises 15 residues. V was cut by 3 bases and J by 2 bases, with 14 bases left in between. Germline V gene data show CDR1 as LNHDA and CDR2 as SQIVND (reference sequence). As DNA, the CDR3 is TGTGCCAGTAGTATGACTCCCTTCTCTCCCTACGAGCAGTACTTC. It yields the protein CASSMTPFSPYEQYF.

This sequence joins TRBV11-2 and TRBJ2-3; TRBD2 matches at 10 bases. CDR1 and CDR2 (germline): SGHAT, FQNNGV. The trim removed 1 base at V and 6 bases at J, leaving 7 bases unmatched. CDR3 length: 16 amino acids. The chain's CDR3 is CASSLGVAGGLDTQYF. The CDR3, as DNA: TGTGCCAGCAGCTTAGGCGTAGCGGGGGGTTTGGATACGCAGTATTTT.

The gene calls are TRBV19 and TRBJ2-5; a weak D match, TRBD1 (6 bases). This CDR3 spans 15 amino acids. Trimming cost V 6 bases and J 5 bases, with 19 bases left between them. CDR1 is LNHDA and CDR2 is SQIVND in the germline V gene (reference sequence). Here the CDR3 reads CASRGFKQGGETQYF. The DNA of the CDR3 is TGTGCCAGTAGAGGATTTAAACAGGGTGGTGAGACCCAGTACTTC.

The table lists this clonotype with many counts. The chain recombines TRBV15 with TRBJ2-5, with D possibly TRBD2 on 6 matching bases. Between the trimmed V and J ends, which lost 3 bases and 2 bases, there was a span of 13 bases. Germline CDR1 LNHNV, CDR2 YYDKDF (reference sequence). This CDR3 comprises 15 residues. The CDR3 protein is CATSSPSALQETQYF. The CDR3 coding sequence is TGTGCCACCAGCAGCCCTAGCGCACTACAAGAGACCCAGTACTTC.

This clonotype showed up many times. The V and J genes are TRBV20-1 and TRBJ2-7, with 14 nucleotides matching TRBD2. The CDR3 length is 15 residues. Losses at the gene ends were 6 bases for V and 0 bases for J; bases not matched to a gene: 4. Germline CDR1 DFQATT, CDR2 SNEGSKA (reference sequence). The CDR3 DNA is TGCAGTGCCCTCGGGACTAGCGGGAGCTCCTACGAGCAGTACTTC. It specifies CSALGTSGSSYEQYF.

The chain employs TRBV9 and TRBJ1-6; no clear D gene. Germline CDR1 SGDLS, CDR2 YYNGEE. The CDR3 covers 13 residues. V was pared by 0 bases and J by 7 bases, with 5 bases between. CDR3: CASSVDENSPLHF. The DNA for the CDR3 is TGTGCCAGCAGCGTAGACGAGAATTCACCCCTCCACTTT.

This clonotype was seen repeatedly, ten times or more. The chain links TRBV7-3 to TRBJ2-7; D remains ambiguous. Deletions cut 4 bases from V and 3 bases from J, with 16 bases between. The germline gives CDR1 SGHTA, CDR2 FQGTGA. The CDR3 contains 15 residues. Here the CDR3 reads CASSSLPAADYEQYF. Here the CDR3 DNA reads TGTGCCAGCAGCTCTCTTCCCGCGGCGGACTACGAGCAGTACTTC.

The chain joins TRBV29-1 to TRBJ2-3; D may be TRBD1 or TRBD2 (5 bases each). Germline loops: CDR1 SQVTM, CDR2 ANQGSEA. V lost 7 bases and J 4 bases, leaving 9 bases between the germline ends. CDR3 length: 11 residues. CDR3 amino acids: CSALGADTQYF. The CDR3 DNA sequence: TGCAGCGCACTAGGGGCAGATACGCAGTATTTT.